This T cell receptor (beta chain) was identified during a study of blood T cell repertoires in COVID-19 (dated by TCRdb to 2018 to 2020). Regarding the research as a whole: Collaborator samples came from the United States, Italy and Spain and covered acute and convalescent phases of COVID-19. The prospective study material was composed of cDNA or gDNA derived from T cells, B-cell-depleted T cells, or PBMCs. The dataset comprised deeply sampled blood TCRbeta repertoires from subjects exposed to, actively infected with, or recovered from COVID-19. A freely available public database, intended as a resource for researchers studying the immune response to SARS-CoV-2, is where the repertoires were released. Samples came from the ongoing ImmuneRACE study (first 160 participants) plus 1,254 subjects from 6 global collaborators. Nearly every sample came with metadata listing a de-identified subject ID, COVID-19 status, age in years and sex. Where available, HLA class I and class II types were obtained from metadata supplied by the sample provider rather than from assay-based typing.

TCRbeta CDR3 regions were amplified from genomic DNA by means of the immunoSEQ Assay, a bias-controlled multiplex PCR. The authors processed their data as follows. The number of nucleated cells in each sample was estimated from the amplification of reference gene primers within the assay. Sequence reads were collapsed and filtered to measure the absolute abundance of every unique TCRbeta CDR3 rearrangement. For each sample, productive Simpson clonality was calculated as the square root of Simpson's diversity index over productive rearrangements. This is the immuneACCESS table as TCRdb keeps it, with only in-frame sequences that have V and J called. A part of the clones is gone; compared with another copy, unresolved V genes explain less than half, and the rest is unexplained. Clone size and the V and J calls come from that table; the DNA yielded D and trimming. This sample holds roughly 130,000 clones; 75% to 90% were observed only once. The ten largest clones take up roughly 10% of the sample.

From the cysteine up to the phenylalanine, the CDR3 has a length of 13 residues. Just the 39-base CDR3 DNA is kept, in frame starting at base 1. CDR1 SGHVS and CDR2 FNYEAQ were looked up in the germline V gene. V lost 6 bases and J lost 6 bases; the stretch between them is 11 bases long. Paper-wide results and their limitations: The quantity of clinical and demographic metadata differed by source and by participant and was supplied without curation.

On this clone itself: The antigen it recognizes is unknown. The sample holds no much larger clone one base away, and base qualities are not on file.

The collaborating institutions used their own protocols to collect whole blood in K2EDTA tubes. For TCRbeta analysis, collaborator samples were shipped as frozen whole blood, as isolated PBMCs, or as DNA extracted from either sample type. The rearrangement combines TRBV7-6 with TRBJ2-2; TRBD1 is perhaps the D gene, given 5 matching bases. Sequencing was done on a sample of peripheral blood. The receptor was isolated from a man aged 55 to 70 with active or convalescent COVID-19. The CDR3 amino acid sequence is: CASSQQVAGELFF. At the DNA level, the sequence is TGTGCCAGCAGTCAACAGGTCGCCGGGGAGCTGTTTTTT.